This T cell receptor beta chain originates from a study of shared clonotypes between healthy human individuals. Across the study: Donors had three CD4 naive, three CD4 memory, two CD8 naive and one CD8 memory plate apiece.

The CDR3 totals 15 residues. Points from the study as a whole: Among non-shared clonotypes, generation probabilities were lower than among those shared by all four donors.

The assay was immunoSEQ multiplex PCR, and TCRdb's table has in-frame clones only and misses some. Of about 2.4 million clones listed, around nine tenths are singletons. As concerns this clone: Its specificity is not known.

Input material: naive CD4+ T cells sorted from blood. Subset in this sample: CD45RA+ positively selected. The clonotype comes from a man younger than 30 in good health. The chain has TRBV21-1 and TRBJ1-3; TRBD1 is the table's D call and was not checked against the DNA. TRBV21-1 has pseudogene status. In DNA form, the CDR3 reads TGTGCCAGCAGCAATACAGTCCCCTCTGGAAACACCATATATTTT. It is translated as CASSNTVPSGNTIYF.